This is a list of T cell receptor beta chains from one sample in a study of blood T cell repertoires in COVID-19. Profiled with immunoSEQ multiplex PCR; TCRdb holds only in-frame clones, not every one. This table has more than 85,000 clones, roughly 90% appearing once. The source material was peripheral blood. These receptors all stem from a man aged 70 or older with acute or convalescent COVID-19. CDR3s include the opening cysteine and the closing phenylalanine or tryptophan. Fields, in order: D gene, V gene, CDR3 length, J gene, clone size, CDR3 protein, CDR3 DNA. D genes are given only for firm matches. Clone sizes are given selectively: once, few, many, or a class where the clone is expanded.

D: -
V: TRBV3-1/TRBV3-2
length: 15
J: TRBJ1-3
size: -
CDR3: CASSQVGGARYTIYF
DNA: TGTGCCAGCAGCCAAGTGGGGGGAGCCAGATACACCATATATTTT

D: -
V: TRBV4-1
length: 15
J: TRBJ2-7
size: -
CDR3: CASSQTGTPTYEQYF
DNA: TGCGCCAGCAGCCAGACCGGGACACCCACCTACGAGCAGTACTTC

D: TRBD2
V: TRBV6-5
length: 14
J: TRBJ2-1
size: -
CDR3: CASRTGTRHNEQFF
DNA: TGTGCCAGCCGAACCGGGACTAGACACAATGAGCAGTTCTTC

D: -
V: TRBV18
length: 13
J: TRBJ1-5
size: -
CDR3: CASSPAGFGPQHF
DNA: TGTGCCAGCTCACCGGCAGGGTTTGGACCCCAGCATTTT

D: -
V: TRBV11-2
length: 17
J: TRBJ1-2
size: -
CDR3: CASSLGGQGSNFYGYTF
DNA: TGTGCCAGCAGCTTAGGGGGTCAGGGGAGCAATTTCTATGGCTACACCTTC

D: -
V: TRBV7-2
length: 15
J: TRBJ1-5
size: -
CDR3: CASSSQGGAAQPQHF
DNA: TGTGCCAGCAGCTCCCAGGGTGGGGCCGCTCAGCCCCAGCATTTT

D: -
V: TRBV4-2
length: 14
J: TRBJ2-7
size: -
CDR3: CASSQERDTYEQYF
DNA: TGTGCCAGCAGCCAAGAAAGGGACACCTACGAGCAGTACTTC

D: -
V: TRBV2
length: 16
J: TRBJ2-1
size: -
CDR3: CASSEKGPGSYNEQFF
DNA: TGTGCCAGCAGTGAAAAGGGGCCTGGGTCCTACAATGAGCAGTTCTTC

D: -
V: TRBV6-5
length: 15
J: TRBJ2-1
size: few
CDR3: CASRTSVVGYNEQFF
DNA: TGTGCCAGCAGGACTTCCGTCGTAGGTTACAATGAGCAGTTCTTC

D: TRBD1
V: TRBV24-1
length: 15
J: TRBJ2-3
size: -
CDR3: CATSGQGVPSDTQYF
DNA: TGTGCCACCAGCGGACAGGGGGTTCCCTCAGATACGCAGTATTTT

D: -
V: TRBV6-5
length: 14
J: TRBJ1-2
size: -
CDR3: CASSYSEGDYGYTF
DNA: TGTGCCAGCAGTTACTCTGAAGGAGACTATGGCTACACCTTC

D: TRBD1
V: TRBV7-2
length: 14
J: TRBJ2-7
size: -
CDR3: CASRPPGQGSEQYF
DNA: TGTGCCAGCAGACCTCCGGGACAGGGGAGCGAGCAGTACTTC

D: TRBD1
V: TRBV30
length: 17
J: TRBJ1-1
size: -
CDR3: CAWTNGWTGATNTEAFF
DNA: TGTGCCTGGACCAACGGGTGGACAGGGGCCACGAACACTGAAGCTTTCTTT

D: -
V: TRBV2
length: 12
J: TRBJ1-1
size: -
CDR3: CASTYMNTEAFF
DNA: TGTGCCAGCACATACATGAACACTGAAGCTTTCTTT